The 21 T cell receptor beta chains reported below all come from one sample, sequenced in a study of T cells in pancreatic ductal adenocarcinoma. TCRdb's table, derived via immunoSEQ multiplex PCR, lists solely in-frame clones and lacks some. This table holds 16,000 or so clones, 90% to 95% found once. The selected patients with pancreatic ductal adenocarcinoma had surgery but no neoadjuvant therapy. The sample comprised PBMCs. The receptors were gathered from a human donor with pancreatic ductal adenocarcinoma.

This CDR3 is CASSIHKRDRASEQYF. The CDR3 coding sequence is TGTGCCAGTAGTATCCATAAGCGGGACCGAGCGAGCGAGCAGTACTTC. This rearrangement joins TRBV19 to TRBJ2-7; 7 bases match TRBD2. The CDR3 is 16 residues long. V was pared by 3 bases and J by 6 bases, with 14 bases of the junction left unmatched. The germline gives CDR1 LNHDA, CDR2 SQIVND (reference sequence).

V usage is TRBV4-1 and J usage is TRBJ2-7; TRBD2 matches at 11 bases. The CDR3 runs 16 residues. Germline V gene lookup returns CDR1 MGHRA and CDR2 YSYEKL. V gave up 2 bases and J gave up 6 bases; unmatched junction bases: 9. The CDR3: CASSQPSSGRRVEQYF. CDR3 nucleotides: TGCGCCAGCAGCCAACCCTCTAGCGGGAGGAGGGTCGAGCAGTACTTC.

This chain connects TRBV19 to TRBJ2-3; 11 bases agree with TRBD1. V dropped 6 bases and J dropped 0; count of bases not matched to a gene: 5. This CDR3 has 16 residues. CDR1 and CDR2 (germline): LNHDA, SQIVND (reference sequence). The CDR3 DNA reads TGTGCCAGTAGGGACAGGGGGCGCGGGAGCACAGATACGCAGTATTTT. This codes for CASRDRGRGSTDTQYF. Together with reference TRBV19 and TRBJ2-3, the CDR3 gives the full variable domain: DGGITQSPKYLFRKEGQNVTLSCEQNLNHDAMYWYRQDPGQGLRLIYYSQIVNDFQKGDIAEGYSVSREKKESFPLTVTSAQKNPTAFYLCASRDRGRGSTDTQYFGPGTRLTVL.

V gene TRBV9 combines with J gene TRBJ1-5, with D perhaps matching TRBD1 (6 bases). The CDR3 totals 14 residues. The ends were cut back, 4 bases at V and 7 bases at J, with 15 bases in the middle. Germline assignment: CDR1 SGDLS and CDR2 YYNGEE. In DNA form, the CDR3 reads TGTGCCAGCAGCCCAGAAGGGGGATGGCAGCCCCAGCATTTT. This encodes CASSPEGGWQPQHF. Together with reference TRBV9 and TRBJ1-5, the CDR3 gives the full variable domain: DSGVTQTPKHLITATGQRVTLRCSPRSGDLSVYWYQQSLDQGLQFLIQYYNGEERAKGNILERFSAQQFPDLHSELNLSSLELGDSALYFCASSPEGGWQPQHFGDGTRLSIL.

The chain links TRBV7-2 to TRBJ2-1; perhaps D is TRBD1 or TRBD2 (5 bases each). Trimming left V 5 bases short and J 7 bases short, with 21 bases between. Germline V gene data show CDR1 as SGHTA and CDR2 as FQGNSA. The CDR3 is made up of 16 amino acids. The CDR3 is CASSLVGGHAGNEQFF. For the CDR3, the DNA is TGTGCCAGCAGCCTAGTAGGAGGACATGCAGGGAATGAGCAGTTCTTC. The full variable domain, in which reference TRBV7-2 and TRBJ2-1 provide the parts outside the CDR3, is GAGVSQSPSNKVTEKGKDVELRCDPISGHTALYWYRQSLGQGLEFLIYFQGNSAPDKSGLPSDRFSAERTGGSVSTLTIQRTQQEDSAVYLCASSLVGGHAGNEQFFGPGTRLTVL.

In DNA form, the CDR3 reads TGTGCCAGCAGTGAAGTTGGGGAACAGCCCCAGCATTTT. Amino acids: CASSEVGEQPQHF. The genes are TRBV6-1 and TRBJ1-5; no definite D call. V was pared by 1 base and J by 7 bases, with 8 bases between. Germline V gene lookup returns CDR1 MNHNS and CDR2 SASEGT. This CDR3 comprises 13 residues.

The CDR3 DNA follows: TGTGCCAGCTCACCACCGGGGATGACAGGGGGAACACCCCTCCACTTT. Translating gives CASSPPGMTGGTPLHF. The chain recombines TRBV18 with TRBJ1-6, with TRBD1 identical over 9 bases. There are 16 residues in the CDR3. CDR1 is KGHSH and CDR2 is LQKENI in the germline V gene. V lost 0 bases and J lost 11; bases outside the gene matches: 8. The variable domain in full, completed from reference TRBV18 and TRBJ1-6, reads NAGVMQNPRHLVRRRGQEARLRCSPMKGHSHVYWYRQLPEEGLKFMVYLQKENIIDESGMPKERFSAEFPKEGPSILRIQQVVRGDSAAYFCASSPPGMTGGTPLHFGNGTRLTVT.

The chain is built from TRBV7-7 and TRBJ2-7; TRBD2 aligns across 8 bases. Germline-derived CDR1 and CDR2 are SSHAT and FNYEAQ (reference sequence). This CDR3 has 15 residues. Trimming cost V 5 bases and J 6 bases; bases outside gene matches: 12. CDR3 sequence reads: CASSPRTGLAGEQYF. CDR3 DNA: TGTGCCAGCAGCCCTAGGACCGGCCTAGCGGGCGAGCAGTACTTC.

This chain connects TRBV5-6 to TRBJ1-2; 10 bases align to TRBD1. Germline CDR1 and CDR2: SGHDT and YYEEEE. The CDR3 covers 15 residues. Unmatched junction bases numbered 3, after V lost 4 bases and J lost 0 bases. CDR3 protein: CASSPGQGANYGYTF. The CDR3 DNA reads TGTGCCAGCAGCCCTGGACAGGGGGCTAACTATGGCTACACCTTC.

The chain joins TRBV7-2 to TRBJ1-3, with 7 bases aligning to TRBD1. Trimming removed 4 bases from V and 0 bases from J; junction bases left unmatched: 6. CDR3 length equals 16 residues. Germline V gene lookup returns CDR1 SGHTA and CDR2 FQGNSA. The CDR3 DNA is TGTGCCAGCAGCTATCGGACAGGCGCCTCTGGAAACACCATATATTTT. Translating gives CASSYRTGASGNTIYF.

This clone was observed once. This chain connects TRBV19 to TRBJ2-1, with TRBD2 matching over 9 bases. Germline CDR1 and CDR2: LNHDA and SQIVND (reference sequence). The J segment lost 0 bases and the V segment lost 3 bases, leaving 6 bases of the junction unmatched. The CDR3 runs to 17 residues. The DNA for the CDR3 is TGTGCCAGTAGTATCCTAGCGGGGTTGAGCTCCTACAATGAGCAGTTCTTC. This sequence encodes CASSILAGLSSYNEQFF.

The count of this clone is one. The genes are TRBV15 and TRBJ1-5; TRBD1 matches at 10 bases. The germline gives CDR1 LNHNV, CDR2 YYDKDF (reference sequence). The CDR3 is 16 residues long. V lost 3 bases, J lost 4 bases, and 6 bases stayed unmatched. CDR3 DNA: TGTGCCACCAGCAGGGGCCCGGGACAGGGGAATCAGCCCCAGCATTTT. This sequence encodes CATSRGPGQGNQPQHF.

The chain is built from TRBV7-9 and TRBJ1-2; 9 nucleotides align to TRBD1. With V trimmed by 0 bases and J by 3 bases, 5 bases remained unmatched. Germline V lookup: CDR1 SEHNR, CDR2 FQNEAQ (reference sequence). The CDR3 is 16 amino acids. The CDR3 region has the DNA TGTGCCAGCAGCTTAGCAGGGGGACAGGGATACTATGGCTACACCTTC. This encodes CASSLAGGQGYYGYTF.

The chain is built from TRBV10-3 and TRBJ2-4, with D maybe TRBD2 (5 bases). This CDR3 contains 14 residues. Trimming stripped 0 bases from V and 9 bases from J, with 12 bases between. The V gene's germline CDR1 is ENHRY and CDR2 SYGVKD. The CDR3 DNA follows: TGTGCCATCAGTGAGTCCTCCGAGGGTGGCATTCAGTACTTC. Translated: CAISESSEGGIQYF.

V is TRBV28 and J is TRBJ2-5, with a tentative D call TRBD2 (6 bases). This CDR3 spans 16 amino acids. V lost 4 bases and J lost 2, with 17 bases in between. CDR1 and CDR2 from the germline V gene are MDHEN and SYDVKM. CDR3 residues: CASSSWGESDQETQYF. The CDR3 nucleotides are TGTGCCAGCAGTTCTTGGGGGGAGTCGGATCAAGAGACCCAGTACTTC. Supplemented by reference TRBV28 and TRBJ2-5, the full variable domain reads DVKVTQSSRYLVKRTGEKVFLECVQDMDHENMFWYRQDPGLGLRLIYFSYDVKMKEKGDIPEGYSVSREKKERFSLILESASTNQTSMYLCASSSWGESDQETQYFGPGTRLLVL.

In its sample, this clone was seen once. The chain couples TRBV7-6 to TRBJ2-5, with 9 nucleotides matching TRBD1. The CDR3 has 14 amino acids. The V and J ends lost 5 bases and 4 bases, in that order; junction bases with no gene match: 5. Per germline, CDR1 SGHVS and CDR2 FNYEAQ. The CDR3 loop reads CASSLSTGGETQYF. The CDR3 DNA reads TGTGCCAGCAGCCTTTCGACAGGGGGAGAGACCCAGTACTTC.

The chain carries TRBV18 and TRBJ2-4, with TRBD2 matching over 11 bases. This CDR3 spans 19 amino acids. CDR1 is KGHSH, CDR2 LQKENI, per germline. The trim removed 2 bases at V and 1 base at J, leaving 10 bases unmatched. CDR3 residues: CASSPTLAGGPGAKNIQYF. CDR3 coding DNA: TGTGCCAGCTCACCAACATTAGCGGGGGGGCCCGGGGCCAAAAACATTCAGTACTTC.

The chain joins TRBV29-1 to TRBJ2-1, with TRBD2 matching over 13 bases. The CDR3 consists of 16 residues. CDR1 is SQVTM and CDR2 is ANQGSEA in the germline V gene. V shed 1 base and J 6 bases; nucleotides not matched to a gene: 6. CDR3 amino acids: CSVEVFGLAGANEQFF. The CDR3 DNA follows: TGCAGCGTTGAAGTCTTTGGACTAGCGGGAGCCAATGAGCAGTTCTTC.

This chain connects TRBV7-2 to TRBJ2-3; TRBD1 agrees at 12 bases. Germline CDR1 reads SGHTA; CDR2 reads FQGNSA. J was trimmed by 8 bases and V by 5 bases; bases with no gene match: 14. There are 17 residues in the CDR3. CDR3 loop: CASSPTGTGGAGGTQYF. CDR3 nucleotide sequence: TGTGCCAGCAGCCCTACCGGGACAGGGGGCGCCGGGGGTACGCAGTATTTT. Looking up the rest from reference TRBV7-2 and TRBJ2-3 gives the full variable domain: GAGVSQSPSNKVTEKGKDVELRCDPISGHTALYWYRQSLGQGLEFLIYFQGNSAPDKSGLPSDRFSAERTGGSVSTLTIQRTQQEDSAVYLCASSPTGTGGAGGTQYFGPGTRLTVL.

The CDR3 loop reads CASRGGEKLFF. CDR3 nucleotide sequence: TGTGCCAGCAGGGGGGGTGAAAAACTGTTTTTT. The rearrangement joins TRBV7-9 to TRBJ1-4; maybe TRBD1 (5 bases). The V gene lost 6 bases and the J gene lost 7 bases, with 6 bases spanning the gap. Germline values: CDR1 SEHNR, CDR2 FQNEAQ (reference sequence). The CDR3 contains 11 residues.

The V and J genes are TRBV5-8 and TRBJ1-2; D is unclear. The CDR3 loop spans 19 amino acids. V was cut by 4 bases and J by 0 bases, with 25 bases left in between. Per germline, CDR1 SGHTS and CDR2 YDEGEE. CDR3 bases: TGTGCCAGCAGCCGCTCACCCGGGCACCGACTCGAAGCTAACTATGGCTACACCTTC. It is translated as CASSRSPGHRLEANYGYTF.